The rows below give T cell receptor beta chains drawn from one sample of a study of CD8 T cells in Susac syndrome. One entry per CDR3 protein results from TCRdb running MiXCR on the immunoSEQ multiplex PCR reads. The sample consists of about 300,000 distinct CDR3 sequences, about 91% of them appearing once. The sequenced sample consisted of CD4+ T cells from PBMCs. Every receptor here comes from a human donor with multiple sclerosis. Both conserved end residues are part of each CDR3. D genes are given only for firm matches. A clone size is listed for some rows: how often the clone was seen (once, few, many), or a class if it is expanded.

TRBD1,TRBJ1-4,TRBV29-1,-,TGCAGCGGAGGGGACAGGGGTAATGAAAAACTGTTTTTT,CSGGDRGNEKLFF
-,TRBJ2-2,TRBV7-7,-,TGTGCTAGCAGCTTAGACCGGGCCGGGGAGCTGTTTTTT,CASSLDRAGELFF
TRBD1,TRBJ1-1,TRBV30,once,TGTGCCTGGGACAGGGGGACCACTGAAGCTTTCTTT,CAWDRGTTEAFF
TRBD1,TRBJ2-2,TRBV19,-,TGTGCCAGTAGCCCGGGACAGACAACCGGGGAGCTGTTTTTT,CASSPGQTTGELFF
-,TRBJ2-5,TRBV6-5,-,TGTGCCAGCAGTTACACTGGGCAAGAGACCCAGTACTTC,CASSYTGQETQYF
-,TRBJ1-6,TRBV7-9,-,TGTGCCAGCAGCTTAGCGGAAAATTCACCCCTCCACTTT,CASSLAENSPLHF
-,TRBJ2-1,TRBV7-8,-,TGTGCCAGCAGCTTAGGTAGACTGAGAGGCAATGAGCAGTTCTTC,CASSLGRLRGNEQFF
-,TRBJ2-2,TRBV12-3/TRBV12-4,-,TGTGCCAGCAAAGGAGGGACCGCGAACACCGGGGAGCTGTTTTTT,CASKGGTANTGELFF
-,TRBJ1-5,TRBV6-6,-,TGTGCCAGCAGGCCGAGAGGGTCCCAGCCCCAGCATTTT,CASRPRGSQPQHF
-,TRBJ1-1,TRBV19,-,TGTGCCAGTAGTATAGCTGGGGTAATGAACACTGAAGCTTTCTTT,CASSIAGVMNTEAFF
TRBD1,TRBJ1-1,TRBV2,once,TGTGCCAGCAGGACCTACCGGGACAGGGTTCCTGAAGCTTTCTTT,CASRTYRDRVPEAFF
TRBD1,TRBJ1-6,TRBV5-1,-,TGCGCCAGCAGCTTGAGTCTTAGCGGGACAGGGACCAATTCACCCCTCCACTTT,CASSLSLSGTGTNSPLHF
TRBD1,TRBJ2-4,TRBV6-2/TRBV6-3,-,TGTGCCAGCAGAACCGACAGGGTCTCGAGTCATCCATTCCATGGGGAGTACTTC,CASRTDRVSSHPFHGEYF
-,TRBJ2-2,TRBV7-2,-,TGTGCCAGCAGCTTATCGGGACCCGGGCTGTTTTTT,CASSLSGPGLFF
-,TRBJ1-2,TRBV5-1,-,TGCGCCAGCAGCCTTGGCGGGGGCTCGGAGGGCTACACCTTC,CASSLGGGSEGYTF
-,TRBJ1-4,TRBV7-9,-,TGTGCCGGAGCCCCGGGCCTAAATGAAAAACTGTTTTTT,CAGAPGLNEKLFF
-,TRBJ1-2,TRBV20-1,-,TGCAGTGCTAGGGGGGTTGAGGGCCCTAAAGGCTACACCTTC,CSARGVEGPKGYTF
TRBD1,TRBJ2-3,TRBV5-4,-,TGTGCCAGCAGCTATAACCGGGACAGGGGATCAGATACGCAGTATTTT,CASSYNRDRGSDTQYF
-,TRBJ1-2,TRBV6-5,-,TGTGCCAGCAGTTACTCGGGGCACGCCGGTGGCTACACCTTC,CASSYSGHAGGYTF
TRBD2,TRBJ2-1,TRBV6-5,-,TGTGCCAGCAGTTCCATAGCGGGAGAGGAGCAGTTCTTC,CASSSIAGEEQFF
TRBD1,TRBJ2-7,TRBV5-1,-,TGCGCCAGCAGCTCCAGGGGGCGCAGCCACGAGCAGTACTTC,CASSSRGRSHEQYF
TRBD1,TRBJ1-5,TRBV15,-,TGTGCCACCAGCAGAAGACAGGGGGCCTTTCAGCCCCAGCATTTT,CATSRRQGAFQPQHF
-,TRBJ2-7,TRBV20-1,-,TGCAGTGCTAGAAGAGGTCTAGCAGATCTTTACGAGCAGTACTTC,CSARRGLADLYEQYF
-,TRBJ2-1,TRBV7-6,-,TGTGCCAGCAGCTTACATACTTCAGGGACCTACAATGAGCAGTTCTTC,CASSLHTSGTYNEQFF
-,TRBJ2-7,TRBV28,-,TGTGCCAGCAGTATAACAGGGTTCTACGAGCAGTACTTC,CASSITGFYEQYF
-,TRBJ1-5,TRBV12-3/TRBV12-4,-,TGTGCCAGCAGTTTAGTGGCGGGTCAGCCCCAGCATTTT,CASSLVAGQPQHF
-,TRBJ2-7,TRBV14,-,TGTGCCAGCAGCCACGGCAGGCTCTACGAGCAGTACTTC,CASSHGRLYEQYF
-,TRBJ2-2,TRBV27,-,TGTGCCAGCAGCGACGCCCTGGCGAGGACCGGGGAGCTGTTTTTT,CASSDALARTGELFF
-,TRBJ1-5,TRBV24-1,-,TGTGCCACCAGTGATGCCGGGGCAGGGGATAATCAGCCCCAGCATTTT,CATSDAGAGDNQPQHF
TRBD1,TRBJ1-2,TRBV2,once,TGTGCCAGCAGCAAAGAGGGGACAGGCGATAACTATGGCTACACCTTC,CASSKEGTGDNYGYTF
-,TRBJ1-1,TRBV2,-,TGTGCCAGCGGAACGGCTCGCATGAACACTGAAGCTTTCTTT,CASGTARMNTEAFF